These 29 T cell receptor beta chains originate from one sample sequenced in a study of cytomegalovirus exposure and HLA in healthy donors. The table came from immunoSEQ multiplex PCR; TCRdb's copy has only in-frame clones and leaves some out. In the table there are some 350,000 clones, 87% of which are singletons. What was sequenced was PBMCs. Receptors originate from a young woman in good health and CMV-seropositive.

The chain couples TRBV18 to TRBJ2-3; D perhaps matches TRBD2 (6 bases). This CDR3 spans 15 amino acids. V was clipped by 3 bases and J by 2 bases, with 12 bases between them. Germline V gene sequence: CDR1 KGHSH, CDR2 LQKENI. CDR3 in amino acids: CASSPSGLPTDTQYF. DNA of the CDR3: TGTGCCAGCTCACCCTCGGGACTCCCCACAGATACGCAGTATTTT.

The chain joins TRBV9 to TRBJ2-1; D is uncertain. V was clipped by 1 base and J by 2 bases, with 7 bases between them. CDR3 length equals 14 residues. CDR1 and CDR2 (germline): SGDLS, YYNGEE. In DNA form, the CDR3 reads TGTGCCAGCAGCGTAAGTGGGACCTACAATGAGCAGTTCTTC. Its protein is CASSVSGTYNEQFF.

The V call is TRBV7-2, the J call TRBJ2-1, with TRBD1 matching 8 bases. The CDR3 has 15 residues. The trim removed 1 base at V and 9 bases at J, leaving 8 bases unmatched. Germline-derived CDR1 and CDR2 are SGHTA and FQGNSA. CDR3 loop: CASSLGRTGRFEQFF. The DNA of the CDR3 is TGTGCCAGCAGCTTAGGAAGGACAGGGCGGTTTGAGCAGTTCTTC.

V is TRBV4-1 and J is TRBJ2-1; 10 nucleotides agree with TRBD2. CDR3 length: 17 residues. After removal of 2 bases from V and 6 bases from J, the junction contained 10 bases not matched to a gene. From germline, CDR1 is MGHRA and CDR2 YSYEKL. The CDR3 reads CASSQSSGRKFGNEQFF. CDR3 nucleotide sequence: TGCGCCAGCAGCCAATCTAGCGGGAGAAAGTTTGGCAATGAGCAGTTCTTC.

Only one count was recorded for this clone. The gene calls are TRBV30 and TRBJ2-7; D perhaps matches TRBD2 (6 bases). The CDR3 length is 13 residues. V was cut by 3 bases and J by 0 bases, with 9 bases left in between. Germline assignment: CDR1 GTSNPN and CDR2 SVGIG (reference sequence). CDR3 sequence: CAWRGGVSYEQYF. The CDR3 coding sequence is TGTGCCTGGAGGGGCGGGGTCTCCTACGAGCAGTACTTC.

The table lists this clone with a count of one. The chain links TRBV9 to TRBJ2-3; D is uncertain. Germline V gene data show CDR1 as SGDLS and CDR2 as YYNGEE. The V end lost 0 bases, the J end lost 0 bases, and 8 bases lay between the germline ends. The CDR3 length is 15 residues. The CDR3 DNA reads TGTGCCAGCAGCGTAGAGGGCAGGAGCACAGATACGCAGTATTTT. Encoded protein: CASSVEGRSTDTQYF.

The CDR3 DNA reads TGTGCCAGCAGCTTAGCCCCGGGCCAGGGAGAATACAATGAGCAGTTCTTC. Translating it yields CASSLAPGQGEYNEQFF. The genes are TRBV11-1 and TRBJ2-1, with D possibly being TRBD1 or TRBD2 (5 bases each). This CDR3 spans 17 amino acids. Germline CDR1 is SGHAT and CDR2 is FQDESV (reference sequence). The germline V and J ends were trimmed by 0 bases and 4 bases, with 16 bases remaining between them.

This chain joins TRBV7-2 and TRBJ2-7; the D is unclear. V shed 4 bases and J shed 0 bases, with 7 bases lying between them. The germline gives CDR1 SGHTA, CDR2 FQGNSA. CDR3 length equals 13 residues. CDR3 sequence reads: CASSSHTSYEQYF. The CDR3 DNA reads TGTGCCAGCAGCTCCCACACCTCCTACGAGCAGTACTTC.

The chain joins TRBV9 to TRBJ1-4; D remains ambiguous. The germline V gene encodes CDR1 SGDLS and CDR2 YYNGEE. The CDR3 covers 14 residues. The V and J ends lost 3 bases and 0 bases respectively, with 6 bases between them. This chain's CDR3 is CASSATTTNEKLFF. DNA for the CDR3: TGTGCCAGCAGCGCCACCACAACTAATGAAAAACTGTTTTTT.

The chain carries TRBV6-5 and TRBJ2-7; tentative D call: TRBD2 (6 bases). Germline-derived CDR1 and CDR2 are MNHEY and SVGAGI. This CDR3 has 14 amino acids. The V end lost 0 bases, the J end lost 5 bases, and 11 bases lay between the germline ends. The CDR3 nucleotides are TGTGCCAGCAGTTACTCGGCAGGGAGGAACGAGCAGTACTTC. Residues: CASSYSAGRNEQYF.

The chain combines TRBV29-1 with TRBJ1-1; D not resolved. The CDR3 totals 12 residues. Trimming removed 4 bases at V and 11 bases at J, with 17 bases between. Germline values: CDR1 SQVTM, CDR2 ANQGSEA. The CDR3 sequence is CSVVSGSDAAFF. The DNA for the CDR3 is TGCAGCGTTGTGTCCGGGAGTGACGCGGCTTTCTTT.

V is TRBV30 and J is TRBJ2-7; no clear D. Germline assignment: CDR1 GTSNPN and CDR2 SVGIG (reference sequence). This CDR3 has 15 residues. Trimming left V 1 base short and J 2 bases short, with 15 bases between. The chain's CDR3 is CAWSASWAGTYEQYF. CDR3 coding DNA: TGTGCCTGGAGTGCAAGCTGGGCAGGCACCTACGAGCAGTACTTC.

The chain recombines TRBV5-4 with TRBJ2-5; no definite D call. V lost 4 bases, J lost 0 bases, and 7 bases lay in between. Per the germline V gene, CDR1 is SGHNT and CDR2 is YYREEE (reference sequence). The CDR3 is 13 residues long. CDR3 region: CASSDENQETQYF. For the CDR3, the DNA is TGTGCCAGCAGCGATGAAAACCAAGAGACCCAGTACTTC.

The chain uses TRBV6-1 and TRBJ2-5; 10 nucleotides agree with TRBD1. Germline trimming cut 3 bases from V and 5 bases from J; bases unmatched to any gene: 6. The CDR3 loop spans 15 amino acids. Germline V gives CDR1 MNHNS, CDR2 SASEGT. DNA for the CDR3: TGTGCCAGCAGTGAGACAGGGGGCCTGTTGGAGACCCAGTACTTC. Protein sequence: CASSETGGLLETQYF.

This chain uses TRBV30 with TRBJ2-3; the D call may be TRBD1 or TRBD2 (5 bases each). V was trimmed by 2 bases and J by 4 bases, leaving 13 bases between them. The CDR3 is made up of 14 amino acids. Germline V gene data show CDR1 as GTSNPN and CDR2 as SVGIG (reference sequence). CDR3 nucleotides: TGTGCCTGGAGTTCGGAAGGGGAGCCAGATACGCAGTATTTT. It translates to CAWSSEGEPDTQYF.

The V gene is TRBV30, the J gene TRBJ1-3; D remains unclear. The germline V and J ends were trimmed by 3 bases and 0 bases, with 6 bases remaining between them. Germline V CDR1 and CDR2: GTSNPN, SVGIG (reference sequence). CDR3 length equals 13 residues. CDR3 in amino acids: CAWRGYSGNTIYF. The CDR3 nucleotides are TGTGCCTGGAGAGGGTACTCTGGAAACACCATATATTTT.

The chain carries TRBV27 and TRBJ2-1, with TRBD2 matching over 7 bases. Looked up from germline, CDR1 is MNHEY and CDR2 is SMNVEV (reference sequence). This CDR3 is built from 16 residues. Unmatched junction bases numbered 8, after V lost 2 bases and J lost 4 bases. This CDR3 reads CASSLISGEGYNEQFF. The CDR3 nucleotides read TGTGCCAGCAGTTTAATTTCGGGGGAGGGGTACAATGAGCAGTTCTTC.

This clone appeared a single time. This chain joins TRBV6-5 and TRBJ1-1; possibly TRBD1 for D (5 bases). The CDR3 totals 12 residues. Germline V gene lookup returns CDR1 MNHEY and CDR2 SVGAGI. V was pared by 5 bases and J by 5 bases, with 9 bases between. CDR3 loop: CASSLGHTEAFF. The CDR3 coding sequence is TGTGCCAGCAGTCTCGGACATACTGAAGCTTTCTTT.

The chain is built from TRBV30 and TRBJ1-1, with D possibly matching TRBD1 (6 bases). This CDR3 spans 13 amino acids. Trimming removed 7 bases from V and 0 bases from J, with 12 bases in between. In germline, CDR1 is GTSNPN, CDR2 SVGIG (reference sequence). This CDR3 reads CAYRTAMNTEAFF. The DNA of the CDR3 is TGTGCCTATCGGACAGCTATGAACACTGAAGCTTTCTTT.

This sequence joins TRBV5-1 and TRBJ2-5; D gene ambiguous. Trimming removed 0 bases at V and 5 bases at J, with 8 bases between. CDR1 is SGHRS, CDR2 YFSETQ, per germline. The CDR3 is 13 amino acids. CDR3: CASSLEGGETQYF. CDR3 DNA: TGCGCCAGCAGCTTGGAAGGTGGGGAGACCCAGTACTTC. Filled out from reference TRBV5-1 and TRBJ2-5, the complete variable domain reads KAGVTQTPRYLIKTRGQQVTLSCSPISGHRSVSWYQQTPGQGLQFLFEYFSETQRNKGNFPGRFSGRQFSNSRSEMNVSTLELGDSALYLCASSLEGGETQYFGPGTRLLVL.

For this clone: The sample contains more than one DNA sequence encoding this CDR3. The DNA for the CDR3 is TGCAGCGTGGGACAGGGGAACACTGAAGCTTTCTTT. Protein sequence: CSVGQGNTEAFF. The chain employs TRBV29-1 and TRBJ1-1; TRBD1 aligns across 9 bases. Trimming at V came to 6 bases and at J to 1 base, leaving 0 bases not matched to a gene. The CDR3 totals 12 residues. Germline CDR1 is SQVTM and CDR2 is ANQGSEA. Based on the CDR3 plus reference TRBV29-1 and TRBJ1-1, the full variable domain is SAVISQKPSRDICQRGTSLTIQCQVDSQVTMMFWYRQQPGQSLTLIATANQGSEATYESGFVIDKFPISRPNLTFSTLTVSNMSPEDSSIYLCSVGQGNTEAFFGQGTRLTVV.

The V gene is TRBV19, the J gene TRBJ2-1; tentatively, D is TRBD1 (6 bases). This CDR3 contains 17 residues. Germline-derived CDR1 and CDR2 are LNHDA and SQIVND (reference sequence). V lost 2 bases and J 3 bases, leaving 17 bases between the germline ends. The CDR3 loop reads CASSITSPGEIYNEQFF. In nucleotides, the CDR3 is TGTGCCAGTAGTATAACCTCCCCAGGGGAGATCTACAATGAGCAGTTCTTC. Looking up the rest from reference TRBV19 and TRBJ2-1 gives the full variable domain: DGGITQSPKYLFRKEGQNVTLSCEQNLNHDAMYWYRQDPGQGLRLIYYSQIVNDFQKGDIAEGYSVSREKKESFPLTVTSAQKNPTAFYLCASSITSPGEIYNEQFFGPGTRLTVL.

The chain is built from TRBV7-9 and TRBJ2-4; 9 bases map to TRBD1. With V trimmed by 2 bases and J by 0 bases, 5 bases remained unmatched. Germline V gene data show CDR1 as SEHNR and CDR2 as FQNEAQ (reference sequence). This CDR3 contains 17 residues. CDR3 sequence reads: CASSLMGTGTAKNIQYF. The DNA for the CDR3 is TGTGCCAGCAGCTTAATGGGGACAGGGACAGCCAAAAACATTCAGTACTTC.

The chain employs TRBV28 and TRBJ2-1, with D tentatively TRBD1 (5 bases). The germline V gene encodes CDR1 MDHEN and CDR2 SYDVKM. The V and J ends lost 7 bases and 8 bases respectively, with 9 bases between them. The CDR3 contains 11 residues. CDR3 loop: CASTGLDEQFF. CDR3 nucleotide sequence: TGTGCCAGCACAGGGTTGGATGAGCAGTTCTTC.

The V and J genes are TRBV7-6 and TRBJ1-4; D is uncertain. V was clipped by 3 bases and J by 0 bases, with 5 bases between them. CDR1 and CDR2 (germline): SGHVS, FNYEAQ. The CDR3 has 14 amino acids. As DNA, the CDR3 is TGTGCCAGCAGCTTGGGAGCAACTAATGAAAAACTGTTTTTT. This gives the protein CASSLGATNEKLFF.

The gene calls are TRBV30 and TRBJ1-2, with 9 bases identical to TRBD1. The CDR3 is made up of 16 amino acids. The germline V gene has CDR1 GTSNPN and CDR2 SVGIG (reference sequence). The trim removed 1 base at V and 4 bases at J, leaving 10 bases unmatched. CDR3 residues: CAWSGTGAHPSYGYTF. The CDR3, as DNA: TGTGCCTGGAGTGGGACAGGGGCTCACCCCTCCTATGGCTACACCTTC.

The chain employs TRBV29-1 and TRBJ2-7, with 7 bases aligning to TRBD2. V lost 7 bases, J lost 7 bases, and 10 bases stayed unmatched. Germline V gene lookup returns CDR1 SQVTM and CDR2 ANQGSEA. The CDR3 is 12 amino acids. The CDR3 DNA reads as TGCAGCGGCCGACTAGTGGGAGGGGAGCAGTACTTC. The encoded protein is CSGRLVGGEQYF.

The CDR3 region has the DNA TGCGCCAGCAGCTTGGGGGACAGGGGAGGCACAGATACGCAGTATTTT. Its translation: CASSLGDRGGTDTQYF. This chain joins TRBV5-1 and TRBJ2-3; TRBD1 aligns across 10 bases. From germline, CDR1 is SGHRS and CDR2 YFSETQ. V lost 0 bases to trimming and J lost 1 base; unmatched junction nucleotides: 2. The CDR3 spans 16 residues.

The chain recombines TRBV7-8 with TRBJ1-4, with D uncertain. The CDR3 has 15 amino acids. CDR1 SGHVS and CDR2 FQNEAQ come from the germline V gene. V lost 5 bases and J 3 bases, leaving 13 bases between the germline ends. The DNA of the CDR3 is TGTGCCAGCAGCCTTGTGTCTGGGGCTAATGAAAAACTGTTTTTT. Encoded protein: CASSLVSGANEKLFF.